Below, 8 T cell receptor beta chains from the same sample are listed, as sequenced in a study of blood T cell repertoires in COVID-19. Assay: immunoSEQ multiplex PCR; the TCRdb copy retains only in-frame clones and omits some. The data show some 180,000 clones, around 83% seen once. Sequencing was carried out using peripheral blood. Receptors originate from a woman in her 70s who had recovered from COVID-19.

The V call is TRBV7-8, the J call TRBJ2-3, with D perhaps matching TRBD2 (6 bases). Germline values: CDR1 SGHVS, CDR2 FQNEAQ. V lost 6 bases to trimming and J lost 3 bases, with 13 bases between them. The CDR3 sequence is 14 residues long. In DNA form, the CDR3 reads TGTGCCAGCAGAACCAGACTAGGTACAGATACGCAGTATTTT. It is translated as CASRTRLGTDTQYF. The full variable domain, rest sourced from reference TRBV7-8 and TRBJ2-3, is GAGVSQSPRYKVAKRGQDVALRCDPISGHVSLFWYQQALGQGPEFLTYFQNEAQLDKSGLPSDRFFAERPEGSVSTLKIQRTQQEDSAVYLCASRTRLGTDTQYFGPGTRLTVL.

This clone came up once. V usage is TRBV29-1 and J usage is TRBJ1-2, with a tentative D call TRBD1 (5 bases). From germline, CDR1 is SQVTM and CDR2 ANQGSEA. V was trimmed by 7 bases and J by 4 bases, leaving 16 bases between them. The CDR3 totals 13 residues. The CDR3 spells CSAAGGSGYGYTF. CDR3 nucleotide sequence: TGCAGCGCAGCGGGGGGGAGCGGCTATGGCTACACCTTC.

The chain carries TRBV5-3 and TRBJ1-4, with 7 positions matching TRBD1. TRBV5-3 is filed as an ORF, its function uncertain. The V and J ends lost 4 bases and 7 bases, in that order; junction bases with no gene match: 10. The CDR3 runs 15 residues. The CDR3 is CARSPRQGRSEKLFF. The DNA for the CDR3 is TGTGCCAGAAGCCCCAGACAGGGCCGGAGTGAAAAACTGTTTTTT.

This clone was counted between two and nine times. The chain has TRBV18 and TRBJ2-7, with 8 bases fitting TRBD1. The junction had 10 bases not matched to a gene; V was cut back by 2 bases and J by 7 bases. Germline V gene sequence: CDR1 KGHSH, CDR2 LQKENI. This CDR3 is 15 amino acids long. The CDR3 coding sequence is TGTGCCAGCTCACCAATTCGACAGGGGTGGAGTGAGCAGTACTTC. The encoded protein is CASSPIRQGWSEQYF.

The chain uses TRBV6-2 or TRBV6-3 and TRBJ1-2, with 7 bases aligning to TRBD1. The CDR3 contains 14 residues. The germline V gene has CDR1 MNHEY and CDR2 SVGEGT. V shed 2 bases and J 8 bases; nucleotides not matched to a gene: 8. The CDR3 DNA reads as TGTGCCAGCAGTTACGGAGACAGGGCAAGGGGCTACACCTTC. It yields the protein CASSYGDRARGYTF.

V and J are TRBV20-1 and TRBJ2-2, with 8 bases lining up with TRBD2. Germline CDR1 DFQATT, CDR2 SNEGSKA (reference sequence). The junction had 1 base not matched to a gene; V was cut back by 3 bases and J by 1 base. The length of the CDR3 is 14 residues. CDR3: CSASTSGNTGELFF. CDR3 nucleotides: TGCAGTGCTAGTACTAGCGGGAACACCGGGGAGCTGTTTTTT.

The chain links TRBV7-9 to TRBJ2-5; tentative D call: TRBD1 (6 bases). CDR1 SEHNR and CDR2 FQNEAQ come from the germline V gene (reference sequence). V was cut by 2 bases and J by 2 bases, with 9 bases left in between. CDR3 length equals 14 residues. The CDR3 is CASSLLQGQETQYF. The CDR3 coding sequence is TGTGCCAGCAGCTTACTACAGGGTCAAGAGACCCAGTACTTC.

The sample holds one count of this clone. The chain combines TRBV3-1 (or the pseudogene TRBV3-2) with TRBJ1-1; no definite D call. Looked up from germline, CDR1 is LGHDT and CDR2 is YNNKEL (reference sequence). This CDR3 has 14 amino acids. V lost 4 bases, J lost 1 base, and 10 bases lay in between. CDR3 protein: CASSPRAANTEAFF. As DNA, the CDR3 is TGTGCCAGCAGCCCGCGGGCAGCGAACACTGAAGCTTTCTTT.